This TCR beta chain was obtained from a study of T cells in Graves' hyperthyroidism and ophthalmopathy. Germline V CDR1 and CDR2: SGHTS, YDEGEE. Trimming stripped 1 base from V and 1 base from J, with 9 bases between. The CDR3 length is 15 residues. Regions amplified from RNA transcripts were the TCR beta CDR3 regions. An initial round of RT-PCR targeting the TCR CDR3 relied on the HTBI primer set. TCRdb recomputed calls from the multiplex PCR reads with MiXCR, one row per CDR3 protein. Of under 750,000 distinct CDR3 sequences listed, approximately 18% are singletons. Patients with uncontrolled infections, other autoimmune diseases, pregnancy or lactation were excluded.

The rearrangement links TRBV5-8 to TRBJ1-3; possibly TRBD1 for D (6 bases). Input material: blood. The clonotype comes from a woman aged 45-60 years with Graves' hyperthyroidism that later progressed to Graves' ophthalmopathy. CDR3 DNA sequence: TGTGCCAGCAGCTTGCAGGGGCGGTCTGGAAACACCATATATTTT. Translated: CASSLQGRSGNTIYF.